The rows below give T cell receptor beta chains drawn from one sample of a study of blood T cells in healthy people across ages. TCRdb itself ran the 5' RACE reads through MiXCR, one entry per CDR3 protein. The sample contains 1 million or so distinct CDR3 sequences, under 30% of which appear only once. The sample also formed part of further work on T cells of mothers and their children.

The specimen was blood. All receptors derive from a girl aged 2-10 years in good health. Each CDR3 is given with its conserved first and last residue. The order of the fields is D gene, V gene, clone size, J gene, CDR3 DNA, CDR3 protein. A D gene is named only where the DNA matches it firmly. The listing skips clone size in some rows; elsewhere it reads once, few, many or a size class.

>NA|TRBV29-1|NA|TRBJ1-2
TGCAGCGTGTGGGGGGCTAGGGGCTACACCTTC
CSVWGARGYTF
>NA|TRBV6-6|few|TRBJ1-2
TGTGCCAGCGGGTTAGGGGACCAGGGTGGCTACACCTTC
CASGLGDQGGYTF
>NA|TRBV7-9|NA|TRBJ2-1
TGTGTCAGCAGCCAGCAGCGGGATGAGCAGTTCTTC
CVSSQQRDEQFF
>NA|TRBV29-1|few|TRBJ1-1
TGCAGCGTTGAAAGCACAGAGAGTGAAGCTTTCTTT
CSVESTESEAFF
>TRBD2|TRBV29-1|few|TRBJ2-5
TGCAGCGTTAGCGGACTAGCGGGGGTCTGGGAGACCCAGTACTTC
CSVSGLAGVWETQYF
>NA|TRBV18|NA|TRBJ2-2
TGTGCCAGCTCAGATTCGGCAGGAGCCGGGGAGCTGTTTTTT
CASSDSAGAGELFF
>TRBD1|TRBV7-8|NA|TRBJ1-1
TGTGCCAGCAGCATTACCGGGACAGGGTTCGGGGACACTGAAGCTTTCTTT
CASSITGTGFGDTEAFF
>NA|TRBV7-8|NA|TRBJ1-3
TGTGCCAGCACCACCGAAGACACCATATATTTT
CASTTEDTIYF
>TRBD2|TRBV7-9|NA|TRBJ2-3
TGTGCCAGCAGCAGCGGGACTAGCGGGGAGGGGCCAGATACGCAGTATTTT
CASSSGTSGEGPDTQYF
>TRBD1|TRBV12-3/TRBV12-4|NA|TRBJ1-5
TGTGCCAGCGTAAGACGGACAGGACGCGATCAGCCCCAGCATTTT
CASVRRTGRDQPQHF
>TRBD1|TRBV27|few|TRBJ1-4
TGTGCCAGCACTTCCTTAGGGGGCGCGGGTGAAAAACTGTTTTTT
CASTSLGGAGEKLFF
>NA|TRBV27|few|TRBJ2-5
TGTGCCAGCAGACTACAGGGACCCCAAGAGACCCAGTACTTC
CASRLQGPQETQYF
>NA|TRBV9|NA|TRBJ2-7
TGTGCCAGCAGCGTAGAGGGCCTGTCGGGCTACGAGCAGTACTTC
CASSVEGLSGYEQYF
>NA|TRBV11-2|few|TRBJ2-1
TGTGCCAGCAGCCATATATACATCGACCTGACTAGAAGTCCCGATGAGCAGTTCTTC
CASSHIYIDLTRSPDEQFF
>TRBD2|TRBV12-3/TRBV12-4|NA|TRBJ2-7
TGTGCCAGCGGAATCGATCTTACTAGCGGGGCCGCCTCTCCGGGCGAGCAGTACTTC
CASGIDLTSGAASPGEQYF
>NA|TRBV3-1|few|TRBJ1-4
TGTGCCAGCAGCCAAGATCAAGTTCTGAATGAAAAACTGTTTTTT
CASSQDQVLNEKLFF
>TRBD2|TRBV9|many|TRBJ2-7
TGTGCCAGCAGCGTCACTAGCGGTTCCTACGAGCAGTACTTC
CASSVTSGSYEQYF
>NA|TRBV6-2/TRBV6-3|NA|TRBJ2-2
TGTGCCAGCAGTTACATTGACACCGGGGAGCTGTTTTTT
CASSYIDTGELFF
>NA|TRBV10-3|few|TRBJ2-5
TGTGCCATCACTACGGACCCAGTAGAGACCCAGTACTTC
CAITTDPVETQYF
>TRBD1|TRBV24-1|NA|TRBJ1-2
TGTGCCACCAGTGAACGGGACAGATCCTATGGCTACACCTTC
CATSERDRSYGYTF
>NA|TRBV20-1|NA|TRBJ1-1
TGCAGTGCTAGTCTACAGATTCTAGGGGAGAGCGACACTGAAGCTTTCTTT
CSASLQILGESDTEAFF
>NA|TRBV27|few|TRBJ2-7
TGTGCCAGCAGTTTACCTGGACAGAACTACGAGCAGTACTTC
CASSLPGQNYEQYF
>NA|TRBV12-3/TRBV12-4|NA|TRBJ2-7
TGTGCCAGCAGTCCCCCGACAGCGGTCTCCTACGAGCAGTACTTC
CASSPPTAVSYEQYF
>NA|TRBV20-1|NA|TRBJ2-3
TGCAGTGCGAAACGTCTAGCGACCAGCACAGATACGCAGTATTTT
CSAKRLATSTDTQYF
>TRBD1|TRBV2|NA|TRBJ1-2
TGTGCCAGCAGTACCACCCTTGAGGGGGCGCGGGGCTACACCTTC
CASSTTLEGARGYTF
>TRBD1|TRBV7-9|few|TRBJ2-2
TGTGCCAGCAGCGACATCAGGGGGCATGGCGGGGAGCTGTTTTTT
CASSDIRGHGGELFF
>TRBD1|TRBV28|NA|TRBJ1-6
TGTGCCACCACCTCGGACAGGGAAGTTTCATCCCTCCACTTT
CATTSDREVSSLHF
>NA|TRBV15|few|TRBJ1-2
TGTGCCACCAGCTGGGGGGACGGAGGCTACACCTTC
CATSWGDGGYTF
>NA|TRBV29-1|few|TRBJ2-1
TGCAGCGTTTTAAACTCACAGGGCAGTGATGAGCAGTTCTTC
CSVLNSQGSDEQFF
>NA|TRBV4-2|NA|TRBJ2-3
TGTGCCAGCAGCCAAGACGGGCTACACACAGATACGCAGTATTTT
CASSQDGLHTDTQYF
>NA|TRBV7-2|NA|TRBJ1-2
TGTGCCAGCAGCTTAGGTGCAGGGGCTAGTGGCTACACCTTC
CASSLGAGASGYTF
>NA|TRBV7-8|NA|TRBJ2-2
TGTGCCAGCAGCTCCGTATGGGCAAACACCGGGGAGCTGTTTTTT
CASSSVWANTGELFF
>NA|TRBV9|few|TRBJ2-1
TGTGCCAGCAGCGTCCCTCGCGGGAATGAGCAGTTCTTC
CASSVPRGNEQFF
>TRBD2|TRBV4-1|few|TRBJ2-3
TGCGCCAGCAGATCGACCGGGACTAGCGCTACAGATACGCAGTATTTT
CASRSTGTSATDTQYF
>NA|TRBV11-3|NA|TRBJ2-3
TGTGCCAGCAGCGACACCGGACTTCGCACAGATACGCAGTATTTT
CASSDTGLRTDTQYF
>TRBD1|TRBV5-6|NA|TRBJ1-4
TGTGCCAGCAGCGTGACAGGGTTAAATGAAAAACTGTTTTTT
CASSVTGLNEKLFF
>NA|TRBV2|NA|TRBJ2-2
TGTGCCAGCAGATCGGTGGGGGGAACCGGGGAGCTGTTTTTT
CASRSVGGTGELFF
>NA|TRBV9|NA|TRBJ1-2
TGTGCCAGCAGCCCCCAGAGTCCCCCTTGGGATGATGGCTACACCTTC
CASSPQSPPWDDGYTF
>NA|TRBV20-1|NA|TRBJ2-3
TGCAGTGCTAGAGATATCCGGGGCACAGATACGCAGTATTTT
CSARDIRGTDTQYF
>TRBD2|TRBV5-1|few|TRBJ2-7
TGCGCCAGCAGCTTGGGGGCTAGCGGGGGGGCCGAGCAGTACTTC
CASSLGASGGAEQYF
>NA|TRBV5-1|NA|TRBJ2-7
TGCGCCAGCAGCGCAGGGCGAAAGTTCTACGAGCAGTACTTC
CASSAGRKFYEQYF
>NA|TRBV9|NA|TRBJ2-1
TGTGCCAGCAGCGGGCGGACAGTCAATGAGCGGTTCTTC
CASSGRTVNERFF
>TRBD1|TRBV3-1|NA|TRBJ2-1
TGTGCCAGCAGCCCACACAGACAGGGGATGAATGAGCAGTTCTTC
CASSPHRQGMNEQFF
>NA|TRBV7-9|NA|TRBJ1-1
TGTGCCAGCAGCTTAAAAAACGCTGAAGCTTTCTTT
CASSLKNAEAFF
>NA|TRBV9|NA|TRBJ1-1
TGTGCCAGCAGCGTAGGTTACGGGCGCGATAGCACTGAAGCTTTCTTT
CASSVGYGRDSTEAFF
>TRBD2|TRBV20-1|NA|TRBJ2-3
TGCAGTGCTCCGGGGACTAGCGGAACAGATACGCAGTATTTT
CSAPGTSGTDTQYF
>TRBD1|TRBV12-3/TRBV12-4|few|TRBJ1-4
TGTGCCAGCAGTCCAAGCCCCGGGACAGGGAAGGCGGGCAATGAAAAACTGTTTTTT
CASSPSPGTGKAGNEKLFF
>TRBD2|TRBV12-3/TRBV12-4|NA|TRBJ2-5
TGTGCCAGCAGCCCTCCGGGACTAATGGCCTCAGAGACCCAGTACTTC
CASSPPGLMASETQYF